These 15 T cell receptor beta chains originate from one sample sequenced in a study of cytomegalovirus exposure and HLA in healthy donors. Researchers ran the PCR with 60 Vbeta and 13 Jbeta primers. The table came from immunoSEQ multiplex PCR; TCRdb's copy has only in-frame clones and leaves some out. This sample's clone table lists about 150,000 clones. What was sequenced was PBMCs. These receptors were collected from a woman between 50 and 59 years old in good health and CMV-seronegative.

The genes are TRBV5-4 and TRBJ2-3; 8 positions agree with TRBD2. Germline V gene sequence: CDR1 SGHNT, CDR2 YYREEE (reference sequence). This CDR3 contains 17 residues. J was trimmed by 6 bases and V by 3 bases; bases with no gene match: 15. CDR3 amino acids: CASSSPPTAGTRDTQYF. In nucleotides, the CDR3 is TGTGCCAGCAGCTCTCCCCCCACCGCAGGGACTAGGGATACGCAGTATTTT.

The chain combines TRBV19 with TRBJ1-5; D possibly corresponds to TRBD1 (5 bases). V lost 0 bases and J lost 6, with 15 bases in between. The CDR3 spans 16 residues. From germline, CDR1 is LNHDA and CDR2 SQIVND (reference sequence). CDR3 DNA: TGTGCCAGTAGTATAGATCTGTCGGGGGTTAGTCAGCCCCAGCATTTT. The encoded protein is CASSIDLSGVSQPQHF.

This chain connects TRBV6-4 to TRBJ1-5; tentatively, D is TRBD1 (6 bases). Germline loops: CDR1 MRHNA, CDR2 SNTAGT. The CDR3 has 14 residues. The germline V and J ends were trimmed by 5 bases and 5 bases, with 13 bases remaining between them. This CDR3 reads CASSPLGGDQPQHF. CDR3 coding DNA: TGTGCCAGCAGTCCCCTAGGGGGAGATCAGCCCCAGCATTTT.

CDR3 DNA: TGTGCCAGCAGCCTATGGGGGGGACGGATGGGAGTAAATGAGCAGTTCTTC. Amino acid sequence: CASSLWGGRMGVNEQFF. V and J are TRBV7-3 and TRBJ2-1; 7 positions agree with TRBD2. The CDR3 is 17 residues long. Germline V gene data show CDR1 as SGHTA and CDR2 as FQGTGA. The V and J ends lost 5 bases and 7 bases, in that order; junction bases with no gene match: 17.

The chain uses TRBV4-1 and TRBJ2-1, with no clear D. Trimming removed 1 base from V and 0 bases from J, with 13 bases in between. Germline V gene sequence: CDR1 MGHRA, CDR2 YSYEKL. The CDR3 extends over 17 amino acids. The CDR3 DNA reads TGCGCCAGCAGCCAAGTGTTGTCTCGGAGCTCCTACAATGAGCAGTTCTTC. Protein: CASSQVLSRSSYNEQFF.

The chain uses TRBV2 and TRBJ2-3; no clear D gene. The CDR3 consists of 14 residues. V shed 7 bases and J shed 11 bases, with 22 bases lying between them. The germline V gene encodes CDR1 SNHLY and CDR2 FYNNEI. The CDR3 coding sequence is TGTGCCAGCACCGGGTTGATTCAGAGGATGATGCAGTATTTT. This codes for CASTGLIQRMMQYF.

The chain has TRBV5-6 and TRBJ1-5, with a possible D match to TRBD1 (6 bases). The CDR3 is made up of 17 amino acids. Germline CDR1 is SGHDT and CDR2 is YYEEEE. Trimming cost V 3 bases and J 2 bases, with 18 bases left between them. As DNA, the CDR3 is TGTGCCAGCAGCTCACTACAGGGTTTATGGCGCAATCAGCCCCAGCATTTT. Translating gives CASSSLQGLWRNQPQHF.

In DNA, the CDR3 is TGTGCCTGGAGTTCCGAAGAGGGTCTCACGCATTTT. Translated: CAWSSEEGLTHF. The V and J genes are TRBV30 and TRBJ1-5, with no clear D. Germline V gene lookup returns CDR1 GTSNPN and CDR2 SVGIG (reference sequence). The CDR3 has 12 residues. V shed 2 bases and J shed 15 bases, with 17 bases lying between them.

The CDR3 DNA is TGTGCCAGCAGCTTATCTGCGGCTAACTATGGCTACACCTTC. This gives the protein CASSLSAANYGYTF. The chain is built from TRBV11-2 and TRBJ1-2; D gene uncertain. Trimming shortened V by 2 bases and J by 0 bases, and 7 bases separated the two germline ends. The germline gives CDR1 SGHAT, CDR2 FQNNGV. This CDR3 has 14 amino acids.

The rearrangement uses TRBV4-2 and TRBJ2-5; D may be TRBD1 (6 bases). Per the germline V gene, CDR1 is LGHNA and CDR2 is YNFKEQ. The CDR3 spans 17 residues. V was cut by 0 bases and J by 4 bases, with 18 bases left in between. The CDR3 DNA sequence: TGTGCCAGCAGCCAAGATGGAACCTATCGAGGGGGAGAGACCCAGTACTTC. Protein sequence: CASSQDGTYRGGETQYF.

The chain combines TRBV25-1 with TRBJ1-5; 8 bases line up with TRBD1. This CDR3 has 14 amino acids. The germline V gene encodes CDR1 MGHDK and CDR2 SYGVNS. The J segment lost 6 bases and the V segment lost 5 bases, leaving 6 bases of the junction unmatched. CDR3 coding DNA: TGTGCCAGCAGTAACACAGGGGGTGGTCAGCCCCAGCATTTT. This codes for CASSNTGGGQPQHF.

This sequence joins TRBV5-6 and TRBJ1-5; 11 nucleotides align to TRBD1. With 1 base clipped from V and 5 bases from J, the junction kept 11 bases outside the gene matches. Germline CDR1 reads SGHDT; CDR2 reads YYEEEE. The CDR3 has 18 amino acids. CDR3: CASSLFASGTGGDQPQHF. The CDR3 bases are TGTGCCAGCAGCTTGTTCGCTTCTGGGACAGGGGGGGATCAGCCCCAGCATTTT.

The V call is TRBV21-1, the J call TRBJ1-5; TRBD1 was called by the table and not checked on the DNA. TRBV21-1 is recorded as a pseudogene. This CDR3 is 16 amino acids long. CDR3 sequence: CASSKKGTGCNQPQHF. CDR3 nucleotides: TGTGCCAGCAGCAAAAAGGGGACAGGGTGTAATCAGCCCCAGCATTTT.

The V gene is TRBV5-6, the J gene TRBJ2-1; D perhaps matches TRBD2 (6 bases). CDR3 length: 15 amino acids. V lost 3 bases, J lost 9 bases, and 19 bases lay in between. Germline-derived CDR1 and CDR2 are SGHDT and YYEEEE. CDR3 amino acids: CASSSTRGGWLEQFF. In DNA form, the CDR3 reads TGTGCCAGCAGCTCCACCCGAGGAGGGTGGCTTGAGCAGTTCTTC.

This chain uses TRBV13 with TRBJ2-5; TRBD2 might be the D (7 bases). This CDR3 has 15 amino acids. V was pared by 2 bases and J by 2 bases, with 12 bases between. Per the germline V gene, CDR1 is PRHDT and CDR2 is FYEKMQ (reference sequence). CDR3 sequence: CASSLSGRGQETQYF. The DNA for the CDR3 is TGTGCCAGCAGCTTAAGTGGGAGGGGGCAAGAGACCCAGTACTTC.